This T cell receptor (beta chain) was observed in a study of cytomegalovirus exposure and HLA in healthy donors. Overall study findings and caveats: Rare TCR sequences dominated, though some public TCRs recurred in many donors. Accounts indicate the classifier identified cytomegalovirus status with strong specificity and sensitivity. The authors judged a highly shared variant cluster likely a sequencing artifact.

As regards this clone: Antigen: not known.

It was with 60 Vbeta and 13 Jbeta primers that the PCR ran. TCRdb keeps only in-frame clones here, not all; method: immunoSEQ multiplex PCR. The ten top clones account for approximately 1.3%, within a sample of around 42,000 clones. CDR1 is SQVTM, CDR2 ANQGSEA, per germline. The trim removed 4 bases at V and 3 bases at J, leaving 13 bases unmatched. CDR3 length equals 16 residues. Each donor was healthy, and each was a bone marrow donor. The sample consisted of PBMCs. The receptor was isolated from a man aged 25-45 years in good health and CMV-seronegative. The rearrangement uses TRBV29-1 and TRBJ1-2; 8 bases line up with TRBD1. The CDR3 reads CSVAGQETLSYYGYTF. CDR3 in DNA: TGCAGCGTTGCGGGACAGGAGACTTTAAGTTACTATGGCTACACCTTC.